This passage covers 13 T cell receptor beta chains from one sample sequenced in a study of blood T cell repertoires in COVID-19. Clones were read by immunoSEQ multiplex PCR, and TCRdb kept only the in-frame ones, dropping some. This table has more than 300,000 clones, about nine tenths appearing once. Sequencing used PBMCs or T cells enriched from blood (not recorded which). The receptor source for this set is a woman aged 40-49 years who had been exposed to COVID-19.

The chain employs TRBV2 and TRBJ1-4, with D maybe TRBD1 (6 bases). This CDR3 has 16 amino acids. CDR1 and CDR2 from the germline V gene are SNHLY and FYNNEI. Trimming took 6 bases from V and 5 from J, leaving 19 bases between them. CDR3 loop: CASRDGTLLRNEKLFF. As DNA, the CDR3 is TGTGCCAGCAGAGACGGGACATTGCTTAGGAATGAAAAACTGTTTTTT.

In nucleotides, the CDR3 is TGTGCCAGCAGTGAACTGAGCTCTGGAAACACCATATATTTT. Protein product: CASSELSSGNTIYF. V and J are TRBV6-1 and TRBJ1-3; D remains ambiguous. This CDR3 has 14 residues. Trimming removed 2 bases at V and 0 bases at J, with 5 bases between. In germline, CDR1 is MNHNS, CDR2 SASEGT.

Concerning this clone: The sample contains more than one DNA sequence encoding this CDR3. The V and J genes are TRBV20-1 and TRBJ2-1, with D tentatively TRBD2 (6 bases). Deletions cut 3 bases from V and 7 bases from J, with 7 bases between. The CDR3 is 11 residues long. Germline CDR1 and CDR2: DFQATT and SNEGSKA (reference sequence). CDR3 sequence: CSARGGNEQFF. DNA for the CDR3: TGCAGTGCTAGGGGGGGAAATGAGCAGTTCTTC.

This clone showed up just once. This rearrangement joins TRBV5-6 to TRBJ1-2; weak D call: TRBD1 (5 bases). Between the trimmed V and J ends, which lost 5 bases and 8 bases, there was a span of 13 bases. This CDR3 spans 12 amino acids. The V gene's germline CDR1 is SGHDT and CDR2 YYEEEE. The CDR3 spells CASSRQYIGYTF. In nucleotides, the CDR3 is TGTGCCAGCAGTCGACAGTATATAGGCTACACCTTC.

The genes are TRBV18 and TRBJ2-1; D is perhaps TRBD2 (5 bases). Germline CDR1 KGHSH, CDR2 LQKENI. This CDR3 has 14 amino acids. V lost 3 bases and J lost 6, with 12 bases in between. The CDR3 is CASSPGEGGNEQFF. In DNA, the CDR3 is TGTGCCAGCTCACCGGGCGAGGGTGGCAATGAGCAGTTCTTC.

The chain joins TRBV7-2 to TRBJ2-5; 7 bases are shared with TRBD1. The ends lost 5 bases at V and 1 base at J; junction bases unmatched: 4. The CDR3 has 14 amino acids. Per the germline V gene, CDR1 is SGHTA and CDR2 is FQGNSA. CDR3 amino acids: CASSRDRSQETQYF. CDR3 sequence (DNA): TGTGCCAGCAGCCGGGACAGAAGCCAAGAGACCCAGTACTTC.

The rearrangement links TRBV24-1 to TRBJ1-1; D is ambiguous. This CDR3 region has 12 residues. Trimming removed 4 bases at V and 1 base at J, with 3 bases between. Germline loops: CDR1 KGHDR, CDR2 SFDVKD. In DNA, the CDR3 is TGTGCCACCAGTGACAGGAACACTGAAGCTTTCTTT. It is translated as CATSDRNTEAFF.

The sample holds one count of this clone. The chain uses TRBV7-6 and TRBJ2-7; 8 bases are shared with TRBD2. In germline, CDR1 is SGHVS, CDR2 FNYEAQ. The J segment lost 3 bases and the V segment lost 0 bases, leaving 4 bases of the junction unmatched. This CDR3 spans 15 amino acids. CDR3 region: CASSLAPAGDYEQYF. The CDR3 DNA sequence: TGTGCCAGCAGCTTAGCGCCAGCGGGGGACTACGAGCAGTACTTC.

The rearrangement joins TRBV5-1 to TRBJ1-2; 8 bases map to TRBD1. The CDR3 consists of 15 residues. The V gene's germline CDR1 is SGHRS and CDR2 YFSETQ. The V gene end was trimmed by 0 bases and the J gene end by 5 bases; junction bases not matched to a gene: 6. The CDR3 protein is CASSLVAGGAYGYTF. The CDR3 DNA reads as TGCGCCAGCAGCTTGGTGGCAGGGGGCGCGTATGGCTACACCTTC.

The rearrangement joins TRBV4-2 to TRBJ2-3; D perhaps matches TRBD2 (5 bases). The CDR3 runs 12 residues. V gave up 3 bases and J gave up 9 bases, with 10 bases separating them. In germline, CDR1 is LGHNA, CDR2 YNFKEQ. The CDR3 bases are TGTGCCAGCAGCCAGGCCGGAGGAACGCAGTATTTT. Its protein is CASSQAGGTQYF.

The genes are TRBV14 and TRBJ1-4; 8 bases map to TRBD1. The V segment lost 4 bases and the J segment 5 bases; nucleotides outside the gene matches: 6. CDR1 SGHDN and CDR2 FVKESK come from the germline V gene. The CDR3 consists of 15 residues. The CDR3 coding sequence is TGTGCCAGCAGCCCGGGACAGGTCCAGAATGAAAAACTGTTTTTT. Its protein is CASSPGQVQNEKLFF.

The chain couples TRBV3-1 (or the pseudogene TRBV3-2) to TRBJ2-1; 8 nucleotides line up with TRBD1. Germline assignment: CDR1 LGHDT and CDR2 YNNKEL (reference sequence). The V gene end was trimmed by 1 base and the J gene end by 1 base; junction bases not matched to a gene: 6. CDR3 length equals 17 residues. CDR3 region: CASSQGRTGSSYNEQFF. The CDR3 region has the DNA TGTGCCAGCAGCCAAGGAAGGACAGGGAGTTCCTACAATGAGCAGTTCTTC.

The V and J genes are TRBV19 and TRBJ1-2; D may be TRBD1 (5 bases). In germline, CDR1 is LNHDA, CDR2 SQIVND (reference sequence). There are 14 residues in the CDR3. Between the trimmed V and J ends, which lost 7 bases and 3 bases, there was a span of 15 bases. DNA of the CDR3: TGTGCCAGTATCAGAAGGGGATCGGACTATGGCTACACCTTC. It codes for CASIRRGSDYGYTF.